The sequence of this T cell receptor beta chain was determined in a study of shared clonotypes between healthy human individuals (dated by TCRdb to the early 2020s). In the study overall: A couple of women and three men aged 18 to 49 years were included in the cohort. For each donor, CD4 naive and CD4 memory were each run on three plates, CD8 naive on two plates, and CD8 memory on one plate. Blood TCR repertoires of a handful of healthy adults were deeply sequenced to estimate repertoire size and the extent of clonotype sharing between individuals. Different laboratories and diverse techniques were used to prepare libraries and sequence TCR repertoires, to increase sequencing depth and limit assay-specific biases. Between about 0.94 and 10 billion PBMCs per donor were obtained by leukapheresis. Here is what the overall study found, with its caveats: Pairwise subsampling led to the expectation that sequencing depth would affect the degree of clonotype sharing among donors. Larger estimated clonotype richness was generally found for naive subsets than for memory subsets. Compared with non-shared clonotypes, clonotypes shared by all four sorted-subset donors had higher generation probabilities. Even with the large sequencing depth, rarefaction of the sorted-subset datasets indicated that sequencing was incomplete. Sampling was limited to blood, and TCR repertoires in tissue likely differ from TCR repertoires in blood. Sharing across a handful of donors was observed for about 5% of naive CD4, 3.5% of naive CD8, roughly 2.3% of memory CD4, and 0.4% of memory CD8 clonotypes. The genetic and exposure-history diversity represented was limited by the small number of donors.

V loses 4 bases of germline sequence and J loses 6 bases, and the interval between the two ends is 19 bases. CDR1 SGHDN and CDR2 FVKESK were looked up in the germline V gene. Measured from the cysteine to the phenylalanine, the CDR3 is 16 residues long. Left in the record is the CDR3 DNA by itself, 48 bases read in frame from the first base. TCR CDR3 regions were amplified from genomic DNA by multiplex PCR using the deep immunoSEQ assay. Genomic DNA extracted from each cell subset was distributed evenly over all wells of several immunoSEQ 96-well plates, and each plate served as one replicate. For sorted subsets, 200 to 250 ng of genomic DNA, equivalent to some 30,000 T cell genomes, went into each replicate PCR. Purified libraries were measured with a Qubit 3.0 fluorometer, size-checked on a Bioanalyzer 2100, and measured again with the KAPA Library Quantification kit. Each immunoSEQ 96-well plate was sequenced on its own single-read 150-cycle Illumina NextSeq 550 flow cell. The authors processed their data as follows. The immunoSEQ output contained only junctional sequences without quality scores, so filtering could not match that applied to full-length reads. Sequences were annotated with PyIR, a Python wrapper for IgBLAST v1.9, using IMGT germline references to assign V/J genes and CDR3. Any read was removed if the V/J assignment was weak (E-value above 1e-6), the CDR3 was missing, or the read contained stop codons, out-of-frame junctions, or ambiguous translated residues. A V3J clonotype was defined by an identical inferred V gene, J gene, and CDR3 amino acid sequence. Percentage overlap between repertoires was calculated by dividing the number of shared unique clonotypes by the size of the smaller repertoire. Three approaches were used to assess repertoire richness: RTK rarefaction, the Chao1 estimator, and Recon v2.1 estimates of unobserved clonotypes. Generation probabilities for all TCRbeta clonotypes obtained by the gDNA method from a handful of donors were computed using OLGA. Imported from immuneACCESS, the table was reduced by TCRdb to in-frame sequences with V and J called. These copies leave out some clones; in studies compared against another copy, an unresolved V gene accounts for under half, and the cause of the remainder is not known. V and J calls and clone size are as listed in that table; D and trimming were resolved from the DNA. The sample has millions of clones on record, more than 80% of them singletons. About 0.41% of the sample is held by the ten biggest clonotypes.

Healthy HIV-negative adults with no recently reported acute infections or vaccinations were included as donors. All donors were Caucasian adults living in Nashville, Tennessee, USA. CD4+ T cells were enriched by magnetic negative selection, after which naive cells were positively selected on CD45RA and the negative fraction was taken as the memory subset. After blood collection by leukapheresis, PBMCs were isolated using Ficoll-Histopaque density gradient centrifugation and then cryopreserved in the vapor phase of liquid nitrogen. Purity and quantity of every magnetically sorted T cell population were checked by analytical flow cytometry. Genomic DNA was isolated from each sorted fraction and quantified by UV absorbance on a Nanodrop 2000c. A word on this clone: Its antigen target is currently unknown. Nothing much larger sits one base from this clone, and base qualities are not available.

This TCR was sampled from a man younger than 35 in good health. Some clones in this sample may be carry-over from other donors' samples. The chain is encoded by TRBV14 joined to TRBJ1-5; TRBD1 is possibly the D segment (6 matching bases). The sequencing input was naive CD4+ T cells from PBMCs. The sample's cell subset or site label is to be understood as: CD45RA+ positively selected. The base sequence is TGTGCCAGCAGCCTACTTGCAGGGGAGGTGTGTCAGCCCCAGCATTTT. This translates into CASSLLAGEVCQPQHF.